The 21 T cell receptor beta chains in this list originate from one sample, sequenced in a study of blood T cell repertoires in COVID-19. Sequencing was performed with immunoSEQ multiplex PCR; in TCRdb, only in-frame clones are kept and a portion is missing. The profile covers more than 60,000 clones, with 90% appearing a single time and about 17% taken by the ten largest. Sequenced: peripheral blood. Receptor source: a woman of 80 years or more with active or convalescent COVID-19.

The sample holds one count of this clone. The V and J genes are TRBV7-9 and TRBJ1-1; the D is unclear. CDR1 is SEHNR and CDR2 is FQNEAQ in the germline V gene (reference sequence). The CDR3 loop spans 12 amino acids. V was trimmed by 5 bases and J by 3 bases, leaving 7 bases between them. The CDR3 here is CASSAEYTEAFF. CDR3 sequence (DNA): TGTGCCAGCAGCGCAGAATACACTGAAGCTTTCTTT.

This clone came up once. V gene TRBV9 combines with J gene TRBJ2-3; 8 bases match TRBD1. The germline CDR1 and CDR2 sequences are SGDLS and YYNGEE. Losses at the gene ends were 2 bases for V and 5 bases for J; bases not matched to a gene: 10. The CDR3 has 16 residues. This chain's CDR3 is CASSVSWTGWVDTQYF. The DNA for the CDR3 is TGTGCCAGCAGCGTCTCATGGACAGGGTGGGTAGATACGCAGTATTTT.

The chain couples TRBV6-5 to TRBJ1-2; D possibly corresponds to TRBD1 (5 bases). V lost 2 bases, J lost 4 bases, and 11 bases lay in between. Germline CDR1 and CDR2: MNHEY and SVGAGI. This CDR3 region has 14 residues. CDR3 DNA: TGTGCCAGCAGTTACAGGCCAGGGCCCTATGGCTACACCTTC. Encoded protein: CASSYRPGPYGYTF.

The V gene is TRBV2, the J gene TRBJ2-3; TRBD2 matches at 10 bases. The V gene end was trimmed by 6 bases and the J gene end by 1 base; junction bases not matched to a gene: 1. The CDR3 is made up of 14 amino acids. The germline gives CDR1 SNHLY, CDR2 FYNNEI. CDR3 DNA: TGTGCCAGCAGAGGGACTAGCGGCACAGATACGCAGTATTTT. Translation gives CASRGTSGTDTQYF.

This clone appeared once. The CDR3 DNA follows: TGTGCCAGCAGCTTGGCGGGAGGTAGCGGGGGGAGGAATGAGCAGTTCTTC. Amino acid sequence: CASSLAGGSGGRNEQFF. V is TRBV5-4 and J is TRBJ2-1, with 10 bases aligning to TRBD2. The CDR3 covers 17 residues. Germline V gene sequence: CDR1 SGHNT, CDR2 YYREEE (reference sequence). The J segment lost 7 bases and the V segment lost 0 bases, leaving 10 bases of the junction unmatched.

The CDR3 region has the DNA TGCAGTGCTAGAGTCGGGGATACGCAGTATTTT. Its protein is CSARVGDTQYF. The chain is built from TRBV20-1 and TRBJ2-3; D is unresolved. Germline loops: CDR1 DFQATT, CDR2 SNEGSKA (reference sequence). This CDR3 is 11 amino acids long. The V gene lost 1 base and the J gene lost 6 bases, with 5 bases spanning the gap.

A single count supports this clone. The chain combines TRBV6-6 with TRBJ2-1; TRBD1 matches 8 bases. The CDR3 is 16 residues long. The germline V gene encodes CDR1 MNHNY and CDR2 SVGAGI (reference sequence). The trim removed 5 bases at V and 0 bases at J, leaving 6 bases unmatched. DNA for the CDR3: TGTGCCAGCAGTCAGGGACAGGCCCGCTCCTACAATGAGCAGTTCTTC. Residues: CASSQGQARSYNEQFF.

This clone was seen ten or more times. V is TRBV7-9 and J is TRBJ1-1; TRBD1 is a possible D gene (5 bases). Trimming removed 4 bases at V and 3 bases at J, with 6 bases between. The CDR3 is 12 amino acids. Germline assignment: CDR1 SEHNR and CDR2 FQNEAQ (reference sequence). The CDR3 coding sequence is TGTGCCAGCAGCTCCAGGGACACTGAAGCTTTCTTT. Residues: CASSSRDTEAFF.

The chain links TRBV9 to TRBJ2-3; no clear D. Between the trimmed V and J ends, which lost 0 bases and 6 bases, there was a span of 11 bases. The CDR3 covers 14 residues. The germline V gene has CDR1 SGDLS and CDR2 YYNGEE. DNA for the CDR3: TGTGCCAGCAGCGTAGGTCTAGTTGCCGATACGCAGTATTTT. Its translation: CASSVGLVADTQYF.

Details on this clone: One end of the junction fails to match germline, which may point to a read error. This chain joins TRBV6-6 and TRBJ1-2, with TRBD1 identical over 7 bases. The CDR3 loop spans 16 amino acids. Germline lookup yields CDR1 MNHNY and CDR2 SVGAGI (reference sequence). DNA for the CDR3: TGTGCCAGCAGCTACTCGATTGTGGCAGGGGGGCAGGGCTACACCTTC. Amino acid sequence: CASSYSIVAGGQGYTF.

CDR3 residues: CASSPGRTGGVVGLHTDTQYF. DNA for the CDR3: TGTGCCAGCAGCCCCGGACGGACAGGGGGGGTCGTAGGGCTCCACACAGATACGCAGTATTTT. The rearrangement joins TRBV21-1 to TRBJ2-3; TRBD1 was called by the table and not checked on the DNA. TRBV21-1 is a documented pseudogene. The CDR3 extends over 21 amino acids.

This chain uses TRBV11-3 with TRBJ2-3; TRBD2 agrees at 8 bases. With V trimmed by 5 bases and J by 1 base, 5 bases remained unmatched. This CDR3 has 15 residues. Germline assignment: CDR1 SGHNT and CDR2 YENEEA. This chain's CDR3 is CASSGAGAGTDTQYF. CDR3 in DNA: TGTGCCAGCAGCGGAGCGGGGGCGGGCACAGATACGCAGTATTTT.

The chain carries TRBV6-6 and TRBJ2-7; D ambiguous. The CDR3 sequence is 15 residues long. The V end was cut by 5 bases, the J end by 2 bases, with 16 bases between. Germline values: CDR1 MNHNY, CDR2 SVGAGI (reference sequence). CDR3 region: CASSPRLGLTYEQYF. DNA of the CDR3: TGTGCCAGCAGTCCCCGCTTGGGCCTCACCTACGAGCAGTACTTC.

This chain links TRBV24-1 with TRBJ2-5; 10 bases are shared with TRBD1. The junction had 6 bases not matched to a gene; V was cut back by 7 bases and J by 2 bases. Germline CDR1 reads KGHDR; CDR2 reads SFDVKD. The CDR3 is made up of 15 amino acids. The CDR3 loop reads CATSSGTGVQETQYF. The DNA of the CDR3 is TGTGCCACCAGCTCCGGGACAGGGGTACAAGAGACCCAGTACTTC.

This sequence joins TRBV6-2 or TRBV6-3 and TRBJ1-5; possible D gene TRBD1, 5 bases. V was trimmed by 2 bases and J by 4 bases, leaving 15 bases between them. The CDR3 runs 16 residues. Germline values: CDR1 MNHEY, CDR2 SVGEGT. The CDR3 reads CASSYGVTVLNQPQHF. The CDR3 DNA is TGTGCCAGCAGTTACGGAGTGACAGTTTTAAATCAGCCCCAGCATTTT.

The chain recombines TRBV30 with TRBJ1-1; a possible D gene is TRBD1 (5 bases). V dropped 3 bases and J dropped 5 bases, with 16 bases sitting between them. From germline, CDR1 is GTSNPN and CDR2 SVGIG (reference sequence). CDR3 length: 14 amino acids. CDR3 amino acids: CAWRGRGWGTEAFF. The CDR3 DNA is TGTGCCTGGAGGGGGAGGGGCTGGGGGACTGAAGCTTTCTTT.

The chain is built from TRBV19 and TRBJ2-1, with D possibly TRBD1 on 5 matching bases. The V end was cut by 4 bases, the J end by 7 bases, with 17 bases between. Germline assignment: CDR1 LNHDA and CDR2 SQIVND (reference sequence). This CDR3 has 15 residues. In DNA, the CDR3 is TGTGCCAGTAGTACCAGGGCCCGTTTATTGAATGAGCAGTTCTTC. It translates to CASSTRARLLNEQFF.

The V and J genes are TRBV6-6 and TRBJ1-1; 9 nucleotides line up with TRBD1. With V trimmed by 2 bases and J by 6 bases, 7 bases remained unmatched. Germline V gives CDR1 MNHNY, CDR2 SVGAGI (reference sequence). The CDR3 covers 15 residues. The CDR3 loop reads CASSYGGTGQAEAFF. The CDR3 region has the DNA TGTGCCAGCAGTTACGGGGGGACAGGGCAGGCTGAAGCTTTCTTT.

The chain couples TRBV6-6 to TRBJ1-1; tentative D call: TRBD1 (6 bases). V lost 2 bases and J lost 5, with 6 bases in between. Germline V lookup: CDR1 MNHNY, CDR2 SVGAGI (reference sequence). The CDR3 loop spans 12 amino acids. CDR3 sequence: CASSYDRTEAFF. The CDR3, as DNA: TGTGCCAGCAGTTACGACAGGACTGAAGCTTTCTTT.

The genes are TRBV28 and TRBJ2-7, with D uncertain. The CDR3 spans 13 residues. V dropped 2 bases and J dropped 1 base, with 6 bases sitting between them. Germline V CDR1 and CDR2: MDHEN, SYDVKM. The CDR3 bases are TGTGCCAGCAGTTTAGGAGTATCCTACGAGCAGTACTTC. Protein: CASSLGVSYEQYF.

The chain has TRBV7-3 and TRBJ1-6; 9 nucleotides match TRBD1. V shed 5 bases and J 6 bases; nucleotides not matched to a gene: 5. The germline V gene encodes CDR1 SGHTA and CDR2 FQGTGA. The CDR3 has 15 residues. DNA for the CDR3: TGTGCCAGCAGCCCGGGGGACAGGGTTAATTCACCCCTCCACTTT. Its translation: CASSPGDRVNSPLHF. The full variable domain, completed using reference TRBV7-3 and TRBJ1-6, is GAGVSQTPSNKVTEKGKYVELRCDPISGHTALYWYRQSLGQGPEFLIYFQGTGAADDSGLPNDRFFAVRPEGSVSTLKIQRTERGDSAVYLCASSPGDRVNSPLHFGNGTRLTVT.